What follows is one TCR beta chain and its context. This CDR3 has 14 amino acids. V gave up 0 bases and J gave up 4 bases, with 9 bases separating them. Germline CDR1 reads DFQATT; CDR2 reads SNEGSKA (reference sequence). These data come from a study of blood T cells in healthy people across ages. PCR was performed a second time for about 6 to 11 cycles using a sample-barcoded 5' primer and a J-beta primer mix. TCRdb recomputed calls from the 5' RACE reads with MiXCR, one row per CDR3 protein. Of over 1.5 million distinct CDR3 sequences in the sample, roughly 52% were seen once. This chain links TRBV20-1 with TRBJ1-4; D might be TRBD1 (5 bases). The receptor was derived from a middle-aged woman in good health. What was sequenced was blood. This CDR3 reads CSARDWQGNEKLFF. DNA of the CDR3: TGCAGTGCTAGAGATTGGCAGGGTAATGAAAAACTGTTTTTT.